What follows are 23 T cell receptor beta chains derived from one specimen sequenced in a study of blood T cells in healthy people across ages. Primers used in a second PCR of roughly 7 to 12 cycles were a sample-barcoded 5' primer and a J-beta primer mix. TCRdb re-called the 5' RACE reads through MiXCR, storing one row per CDR3 protein. The sample contains about 800,000 distinct CDR3 sequences, 35% to 60% of which appear only once. Sequenced input: blood. Receptors were obtained from a man older than 75 in good health.

This clonotype was seen a few times. A much larger clone lies a single base off, so this may be a read error. J is TRBJ2-4 and V is TRBV29-1, with 7 positions matching TRBD1. The CDR3 loop spans 11 amino acids. The germline gives CDR1 SQVTM, CDR2 ANQGSEA. The CDR3 spells CSGEDRDTQYF. CDR3 nucleotide sequence: TGCAGCGGTGAAGACAGGGATACGCAGTACTTC.

About this clonotype: This may be a read error, as it is one base from a much larger clone. The chain recombines TRBV27 with TRBJ2-6, with 7 bases aligning to TRBD1. Trimming took 10 bases from V and 0 from J; bases not matched to a gene: 3. Germline CDR1 and CDR2: MNHEY and SMNVEV (reference sequence). The CDR3 loop spans 14 amino acids. CDR3 DNA: TGTGCCAACAGGGACAGCTCTGGGGCCAACGTCCTGACTTTC. This codes for CANRDSSGANVLTF.

This clonotype was observed a few times. The V and J genes are TRBV20-1 and TRBJ2-3, with 7 bases fitting TRBD2. Germline trimming cut 5 bases from V and 2 bases from J; bases unmatched to any gene: 10. Germline CDR1 DFQATT, CDR2 SNEGSKA (reference sequence). The CDR3 loop spans 15 amino acids. The CDR3 sequence: CSAYRASGHTDTQYF. The CDR3 DNA follows: TGCAGTGCTTACCGGGCTAGCGGCCACACAGATACGCAGTATTTT.

Worth noting for this clonotype: Compared with germline, one end of the junction differs, possibly owing to a read error. The chain combines TRBV5-1 with TRBJ1-1; D gene unclear. Germline values: CDR1 SGHRS, CDR2 YFSETQ. The CDR3 spans 14 residues. The CDR3 DNA sequence: TGTGCCAGCAGCCTAGGTGTTCTGAACACTGAAGCTTTCTTT. Its protein product is CASSLGVLNTEAFF.

The chain recombines TRBV29-1 with TRBJ1-1; 7 positions agree with TRBD1. Per germline, CDR1 SQVTM and CDR2 ANQGSEA. V gave up 3 bases and J gave up 4 bases; unmatched junction bases: 5. The CDR3 is made up of 13 amino acids. Written as DNA, the CDR3 is TGCAGCGTTGAGGGACAGTTTGGCACTGAAGCTTTCTTT. This translates into CSVEGQFGTEAFF.

At least ten counts were recorded for this clonotype. The chain employs TRBV12-3 or TRBV12-4 and TRBJ1-2, with 11 bases identical to TRBD1. V shed 3 bases, J shed 8 bases, and the junction held 5 bases outside the gene matches. The CDR3 spans 14 residues. This CDR3 reads CASSFLGQGAGYTF. The CDR3 DNA follows: TGTGCCAGCAGTTTCCTAGGACAGGGGGCCGGCTACACCTTC.

Regarding this clonotype: The junction does not match germline at one end; this may be a read error. The gene calls are TRBV29-1 and TRBJ2-7; 7 positions match TRBD2. In germline, CDR1 is SQVTM, CDR2 ANQGSEA. This CDR3 is 13 amino acids long. CDR3 in DNA: TGCAGCTGCTCTGGGGGAGGGACCTATGAGCAGTACTTC. Translating it yields CSCSGGGTYEQYF.

This sequence joins TRBV4-1 and TRBJ1-6, with D possibly TRBD1 on 6 matching bases. Germline V gives CDR1 MGHRA, CDR2 YSYEKL. Trimming left V 2 bases short and J 7 bases short, with 15 bases between. CDR3 length: 16 residues. Here the CDR3 DNA reads TGCGCCAGCAGCCAAACGTACGGACAGCAGAATTCACCCCTCCACTTT. Translation: CASSQTYGQQNSPLHF.

This chain joins TRBV27 and TRBJ2-5; D gene ambiguous. From germline, CDR1 is MNHEY and CDR2 SMNVEV (reference sequence). There are 13 residues in the CDR3. V was cut by 7 bases and J by 5 bases, with 14 bases left in between. The CDR3: CASTSASRETQYF. CDR3 in DNA: TGTGCCAGCACCTCGGCGTCTAGGGAGACCCAGTACTTC.

A few counts support this clonotype. The rearrangement joins TRBV10-3 to TRBJ2-3, with TRBD2 identical over 8 bases. The CDR3 has 15 amino acids. Germline CDR1 is ENHRY and CDR2 is SYGVKD. With 4 bases clipped from V and 2 bases from J, the junction kept 5 bases outside the gene matches. CDR3 protein: CAISVTSGVTDTQYF. In DNA form, the CDR3 reads TGTGCCATCAGTGTCACTAGCGGTGTCACAGATACGCAGTATTTT.

The chain uses TRBV6-5 and TRBJ1-2; unclear D gene. This CDR3 spans 13 amino acids. Trimming pared 6 bases from V and 4 bases from J, leaving 12 bases between. The germline V gene encodes CDR1 MNHEY and CDR2 SVGAGI. The CDR3 loop is CASRRAAGYGYTF. The DNA for the CDR3 is TGTGCCAGCAGACGGGCGGCGGGCTATGGCTACACCTTC.

This clonotype has only a few counts. The rearrangement links TRBV30 to TRBJ2-3; no reliable D call. This CDR3 is built from 14 residues. Germline assignment: CDR1 GTSNPN and CDR2 SVGIG (reference sequence). Trimming took 3 bases from V and 4 from J, leaving 14 bases between them. The CDR3, as DNA: TGTGCCTGGAGAGACCTTCGGGCCGCAGATACGCAGTATTTT. Its translation: CAWRDLRAADTQYF.

This chain joins TRBV20-1 and TRBJ2-7; 8 bases agree with TRBD2. The J call may be in error: the DNA end matches TRBJ2-5 better. This CDR3 region has 14 residues. Germline CDR1 is DFQATT and CDR2 is SNEGSKA (reference sequence). The CDR3 DNA reads as TGCAGTGCTAGAGCAGGACTAGCTCGAGAGACCCAGTACTTC. Its translation is CSARAGLARETQYF.

CDR3 sequence: CATSVSGANVLTF. The CDR3 nucleotides read TGTGCCACCAGTGTTTCTGGGGCCAACGTCCTGACTTTC. The rearrangement uses TRBV24-1 and TRBJ2-6; D gene uncertain. This CDR3 has 13 amino acids. Looked up from germline, CDR1 is KGHDR and CDR2 is SFDVKD. V dropped 5 bases and J dropped 1 base, with 2 bases sitting between them.

The J gene is TRBJ2-7, the V gene TRBV7-9; 9 nucleotides agree with TRBD1. Losses at the gene ends were 5 bases for V and 5 bases for J; bases not matched to a gene: 10. Germline V CDR1 and CDR2: SEHNR, FQNEAQ (reference sequence). This CDR3 region has 15 residues. DNA for the CDR3: TGTGCCAGCAGCCGCCAGGGAGGACAGGGGAACGAGCAGTACTTC. Translation gives CASSRQGGQGNEQYF. The whole variable domain, filled in from reference TRBV7-9 and TRBJ2-7, reads DTGVSQNPRHKITKRGQNVTFRCDPISEHNRLYWYRQTLGQGPEFLTYFQNEAQLEKSRLLSDRFSAERPKGSFSTLEIQRTEQGDSAMYLCASSRQGGQGNEQYFGPGTRLTVT.

The V and J genes are TRBV7-6 and TRBJ1-1; D is unclear. Germline V lookup: CDR1 SGHVS, CDR2 FNYEAQ. The CDR3 consists of 16 residues. Deletions cut 6 bases from V and 1 base from J, with 18 bases between. The CDR3 DNA follows: TGTGCCAGCAGGCCAAACGGGGAAGGGAGGAACACTGAAGCTTTCTTT. Translating it yields CASRPNGEGRNTEAFF.

The chain uses TRBV20-1 and TRBJ1-5; 10 bases map to TRBD1. The CDR3 is 14 residues long. Germline loops: CDR1 DFQATT, CDR2 SNEGSKA (reference sequence). The ends lost 2 bases at V and 4 bases at J; junction bases unmatched: 2. Here the CDR3 reads CSARRDRGNQPQHF. In DNA form, the CDR3 reads TGCAGTGCTAGACGGGACAGGGGTAATCAGCCCCAGCATTTT.

This clonotype was counted a few times. This chain uses TRBV19 with TRBJ2-1, with 14 nucleotides matching TRBD2. Losses at the gene ends were 5 bases for V and 6 bases for J; bases not matched to a gene: 6. Germline assignment: CDR1 LNHDA and CDR2 SQIVND (reference sequence). There are 16 residues in the CDR3. CDR3 sequence reads: CASSQWTSGRSNEQFF. The CDR3 coding sequence is TGTGCCAGTAGTCAGTGGACTAGCGGGAGGAGCAATGAGCAGTTCTTC.

In this sample, this clonotype turned up many times. The V and J genes are TRBV11-1 and TRBJ1-1; D is ambiguous. V lost 6 bases to trimming and J lost 0 bases, with 8 bases between them. Germline loops: CDR1 SGHAT, CDR2 FQDESV (reference sequence). CDR3 length: 13 amino acids. The CDR3 sequence is CASSSTVNTEAFF. The CDR3 DNA follows: TGTGCCAGCAGTTCCACTGTGAACACTGAAGCTTTCTTT.

This clonotype was observed a handful of times. The gene calls are TRBV10-3 and TRBJ2-2; 8 bases map to TRBD2. The CDR3 is made up of 16 amino acids. Germline CDR1 reads ENHRY; CDR2 reads SYGVKD. V trimming: 5 bases; J trimming: 0 bases; junction bases outside the gene matches: 5. In DNA, the CDR3 is TGTGCCATCAGTACGAGCGGGAGAGCGAACACCGGGGAGCTGTTTTTT. The encoded protein is CAISTSGRANTGELFF.

The chain carries TRBV5-1 and TRBJ2-2; 10 positions match TRBD1. The germline CDR1 and CDR2 sequences are SGHRS and YFSETQ. This CDR3 is 17 amino acids long. V shed 4 bases, J shed 4 bases, and the junction held 10 bases outside the gene matches. CDR3 in amino acids: CASSAGTGASGTGELFF. The DNA for the CDR3 is TGCGCCAGCAGCGCAGGGACAGGGGCGTCGGGCACCGGGGAGCTGTTTTTT.

The chain links TRBV18 to TRBJ2-3; 7 bases align to TRBD1. V gave up 2 bases and J gave up 3 bases; unmatched junction bases: 8. This CDR3 has 16 amino acids. CDR1 is KGHSH, CDR2 LQKENI, per germline. In DNA, the CDR3 is TGTGCCAGCTCACCAGCAGGGGGAAGGAGTACAGATACGCAGTATTTT. Its translation: CASSPAGGRSTDTQYF.

This clonotype has a count of ten or more. The chain links TRBV11-2 to TRBJ2-1, with 8 bases aligning to TRBD2. With 4 bases clipped from V and 0 bases from J, the junction kept 5 bases outside the gene matches. The CDR3 spans 16 residues. Germline V lookup: CDR1 SGHAT, CDR2 FQNNGV. CDR3 sequence reads: CASSSSGYPSYNEQFF. CDR3 DNA: TGTGCCAGCAGCTCTAGCGGGTACCCCTCCTACAATGAGCAGTTCTTC.